This entry concerns a single T cell receptor (beta chain). The record originates from a study of technical replicates of blood from a few donors. Repertoires were generated with immunoSEQ multiplex PCR, while TCRdb's copy carries only in-frame clones and drops some. The table shows tens of thousands of clones, with roughly 97% occurring only once. Germline V lookup: CDR1 SGHNT, CDR2 YENEEA. The CDR3 has 15 residues. With 5 bases clipped from V and 4 bases from J, the junction kept 6 bases outside the gene matches. The clonotype originates from a human donor in good health. This chain joins TRBV11-3 and TRBJ2-2; 8 nucleotides line up with TRBD1. The sequenced sample consisted of T cells isolated from PBMCs. CDR3 bases: TGTGCCAGCAGCCCGGGACAGGACCTCACCGGGGAGCTGTTTTTT. It codes for CASSPGQDLTGELFF.